These T cell receptor beta chains were read from a single sample in a study of blood T cell repertoires in COVID-19. The table came from immunoSEQ multiplex PCR; TCRdb's copy has only in-frame clones and leaves some out. Counted here are 400,000 or so clones, 90% occurring once; the ten biggest clones make up 0.55% to 0.75%. Sequencing was done on a sample of PBMCs or T cells enriched from blood (not recorded which). These receptors all stem from a young man who had recovered from COVID-19. Both conserved end residues are part of each CDR3.

TRBJ1-1 | TRBV18 | CASSSQTTNTEAFF
TRBJ2-2 | TRBV9 | CASSFSGTSGRRVNTGELFF
TRBJ2-7 | TRBV7-9 | CASSVTSGIGYEQYF
TRBJ1-1 | TRBV7-9 | CASSADTTNTEAFF
TRBJ1-1 | TRBV7-3 | CASSLGGIGTEAFF
TRBJ2-2 | TRBV24-1 | CATSPAGRVGELFF
TRBJ2-7 | TRBV6-5 | CASRGTGYSYEQYF
TRBJ1-2 | TRBV28 | CASSWTGPLLTF
TRBJ1-1 | TRBV7-9 | CASSLALTMNTEAFF
TRBJ1-6 | TRBV25-1 | CASSEQGNNSPLHF
TRBJ1-1 | TRBV29-1 | CSATGYDTEAFF
TRBJ1-3 | TRBV9 | CASSARQGNDPGNTIYF
TRBJ1-5 | TRBV24-1 | CATSEGDLRGQPQHF
TRBJ1-1 | TRBV10-1 | CASSRQGRDTEAFF
TRBJ2-1 | TRBV7-8 | CASSPWRGGEFF
TRBJ2-7 | TRBV11-2 | CASSERGTETYEQYF
TRBJ1-1 | TRBV15 | CATSFRQKTGAMPEAFF
TRBJ1-5 | TRBV19 | CASSTGRGTTSNQPQHF
TRBJ1-6 | TRBV27 | CASSVRGLPPLHF
TRBJ1-4 | TRBV7-9 | CASSFDRTGGAEKLFF
TRBJ2-1 | TRBV9 | CASSCRRLRGVRCEQFF
TRBJ2-1 | TRBV6-2/TRBV6-3 | CASSYQAYEQFF
TRBJ2-3 | TRBV19 | CASKEGLAERGGTQYF
TRBJ2-7 | TRBV2 | CASSGIGLGYEQYF
TRBJ2-3 | TRBV25-1 | CASRAGTSGFLDTQYF
TRBJ1-2 | TRBV25-1 | CASSESPGKGYTF
TRBJ1-1 | TRBV5-1 | CASSTKTVGNTEAFF
TRBJ2-7 | TRBV25-1 | CASSGQGYEQYF
TRBJ2-2 | TRBV9 | CASKGLANTGELFF
TRBJ2-5 | TRBV29-1 | CSVRGGGQETQYF
TRBJ1-1 | TRBV30 | CAWTTGVIMNTEAFF
TRBJ2-3 | TRBV5-5 | CASSFPTGADTQYF
TRBJ2-2 | TRBV2 | CASAQGKITGELFF
TRBJ1-5 | TRBV7-3 | CASSRTSNQPQHF
TRBJ1-3 | TRBV10-3 | CAISEPSSQSSGNTIYF
TRBJ1-4 | TRBV7-9 | CASSLEGTWHEKLFF
TRBJ2-7 | TRBV29-1 | CSAGTGTGEQYF
TRBJ1-2 | TRBV18 | CASSPSVGTGSNYGYTF
TRBJ2-7 | TRBV2 | CASNVDRGGSYEQYF
TRBJ2-1 | TRBV5-1 | CASSQGASGGHNEQFF
TRBJ2-5 | TRBV18 | CASSPLASGAQETQYF
TRBJ2-1 | TRBV5-1 | CASSLTGTGEQGNEQFF
TRBJ2-7 | TRBV5-1 | CASSSGTGAYEQYF
TRBJ2-7 | TRBV7-8 | CASTPGTGARKEQYF
TRBJ2-5 | TRBV18 | CASSPPYPEETQYF
TRBJ1-1 | TRBV24-1 | CATSDGGYATEAFF
TRBJ1-5 | TRBV12-5 | CASGSGTDNQPQHF
TRBJ1-5 | TRBV29-1 | CSVQAYDQPQHF
TRBJ1-2 | TRBV29-1 | CSVEAGAYGYTF